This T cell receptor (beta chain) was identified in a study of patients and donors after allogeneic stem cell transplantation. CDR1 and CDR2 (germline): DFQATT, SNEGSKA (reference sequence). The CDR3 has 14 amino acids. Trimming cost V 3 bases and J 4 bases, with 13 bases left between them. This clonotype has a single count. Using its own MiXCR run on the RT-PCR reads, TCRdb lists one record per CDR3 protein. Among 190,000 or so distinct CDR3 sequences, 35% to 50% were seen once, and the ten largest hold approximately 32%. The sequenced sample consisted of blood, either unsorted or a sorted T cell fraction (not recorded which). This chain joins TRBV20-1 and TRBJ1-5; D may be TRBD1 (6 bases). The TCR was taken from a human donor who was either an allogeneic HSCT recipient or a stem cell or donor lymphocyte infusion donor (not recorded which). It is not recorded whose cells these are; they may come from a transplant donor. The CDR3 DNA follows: TGCAGTGCTAGCCAGGGCAGGGGAAATCAGCCCCAGCATTTT. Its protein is CSASQGRGNQPQHF.